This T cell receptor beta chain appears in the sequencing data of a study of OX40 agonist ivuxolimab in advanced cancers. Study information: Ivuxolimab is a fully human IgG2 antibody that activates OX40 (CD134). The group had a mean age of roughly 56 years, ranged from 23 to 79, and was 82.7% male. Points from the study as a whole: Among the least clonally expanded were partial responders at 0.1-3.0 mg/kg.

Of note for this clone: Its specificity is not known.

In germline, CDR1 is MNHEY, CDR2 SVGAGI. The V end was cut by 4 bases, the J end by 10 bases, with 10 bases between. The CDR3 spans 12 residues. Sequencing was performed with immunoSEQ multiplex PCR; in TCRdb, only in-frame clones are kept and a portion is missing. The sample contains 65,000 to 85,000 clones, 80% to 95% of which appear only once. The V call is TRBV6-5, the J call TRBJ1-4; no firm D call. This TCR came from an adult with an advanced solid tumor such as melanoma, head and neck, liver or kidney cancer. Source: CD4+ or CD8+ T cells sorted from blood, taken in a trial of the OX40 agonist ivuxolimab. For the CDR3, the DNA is TGTGCCAGCAGTTCCTGGAGTGGAAAACTGTTTTTT. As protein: CASSSWSGKLFF.